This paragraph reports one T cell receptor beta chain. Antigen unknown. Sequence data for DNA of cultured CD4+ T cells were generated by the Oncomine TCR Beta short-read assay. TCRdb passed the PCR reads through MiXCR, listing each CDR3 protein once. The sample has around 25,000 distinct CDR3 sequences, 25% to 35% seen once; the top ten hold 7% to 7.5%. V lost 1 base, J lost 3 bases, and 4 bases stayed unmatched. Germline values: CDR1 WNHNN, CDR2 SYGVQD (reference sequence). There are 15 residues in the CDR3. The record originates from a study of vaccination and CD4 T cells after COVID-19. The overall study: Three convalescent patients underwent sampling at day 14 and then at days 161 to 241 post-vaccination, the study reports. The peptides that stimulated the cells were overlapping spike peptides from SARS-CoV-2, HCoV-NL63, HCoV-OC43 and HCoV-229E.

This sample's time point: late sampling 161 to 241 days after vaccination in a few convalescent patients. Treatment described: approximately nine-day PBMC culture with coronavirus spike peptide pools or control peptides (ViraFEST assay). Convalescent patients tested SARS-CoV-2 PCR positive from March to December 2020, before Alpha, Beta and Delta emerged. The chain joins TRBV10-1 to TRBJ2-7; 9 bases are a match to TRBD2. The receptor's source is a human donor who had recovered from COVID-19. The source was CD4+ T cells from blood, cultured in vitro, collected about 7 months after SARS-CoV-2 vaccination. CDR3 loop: CASSEFASGNYEQYF. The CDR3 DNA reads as TGCGCCAGCAGTGAGTTTGCTAGCGGGAACTACGAGCAGTACTTC.